The 14 T cell receptor beta chains below come from one sample, sequenced in a study of CD8 T cells in Susac syndrome. An amount of RNA that ranged from roughly 0.5 to 1 ug was reverse transcribed with random hexamers. TCRdb re-derived calls from the immunoSEQ multiplex PCR reads in MiXCR, one entry per CDR3 protein. The sample includes about 140,000 distinct CDR3 sequences, approximately 95% of them seen just once. Sequenced sample: CD4+ T cells from PBMCs. The origin of the receptors is a human donor in good health.

The chain employs TRBV7-2 and TRBJ1-3; 8 nucleotides align to TRBD1. V shed 5 bases, J shed 3 bases, and the junction held 6 bases outside the gene matches. This CDR3 has 15 amino acids. Germline V gene sequence: CDR1 SGHTA, CDR2 FQGNSA. CDR3 in amino acids: CASSRAGGLGNTIYF. CDR3 sequence (DNA): TGTGCCAGCAGCAGGGCAGGGGGCCTTGGAAACACCATATATTTT.

This clonotype appeared a few times. The V gene is TRBV7-9, the J gene TRBJ1-1; D not resolved. The CDR3 has 15 amino acids. V was clipped by 0 bases and J by 1 base, with 9 bases between them. The germline V gene encodes CDR1 SEHNR and CDR2 FQNEAQ (reference sequence). CDR3 residues: CASSLAMGKNTEAFF. As DNA, the CDR3 is TGTGCCAGCAGCTTAGCGATGGGGAAGAACACTGAAGCTTTCTTT. The full variable domain, rest sourced from reference TRBV7-9 and TRBJ1-1, is DTGVSQNPRHKITKRGQNVTFRCDPISEHNRLYWYRQTLGQGPEFLTYFQNEAQLEKSRLLSDRFSAERPKGSFSTLEIQRTEQGDSAMYLCASSLAMGKNTEAFFGQGTRLTVV.

This chain joins TRBV18 and TRBJ2-5; 7 nucleotides line up with TRBD2. CDR1 is KGHSH, CDR2 LQKENI, per germline. This CDR3 comprises 17 residues. The junction had 15 bases not matched to a gene; V was cut back by 3 bases and J by 5 bases. In DNA, the CDR3 is TGTGCCAGCTCACCGAGTTTAGCGGGTTCACGCCGGGAGACCCAGTACTTC. It codes for CASSPSLAGSRRETQYF.

The CDR3 DNA follows: TGTGCCAGCTCACCTATCGACAGGGCTGAAACTGAAGCTTTCTTT. Translating gives CASSPIDRAETEAFF. V gene TRBV18 combines with J gene TRBJ1-1; 7 positions match TRBD1. The CDR3 length is 15 residues. Germline lookup yields CDR1 KGHSH and CDR2 LQKENI. V dropped 3 bases and J dropped 5; count of bases not matched to a gene: 9.

The chain couples TRBV5-6 to TRBJ2-1, with D tentatively TRBD2 (5 bases). V lost 2 bases, J lost 6 bases, and 9 bases lay in between. This CDR3 spans 13 amino acids. CDR1 SGHDT and CDR2 YYEEEE come from the germline V gene. In DNA, the CDR3 is TGTGCCAGCAGCTTACCTAGCCCCAATGAGCAGTTCTTC. Its protein is CASSLPSPNEQFF.

The chain couples TRBV7-2 to TRBJ1-1; D remains unclear. Germline lookup yields CDR1 SGHTA and CDR2 FQGNSA. V shed 1 base and J shed 1 base, with 4 bases lying between them. The CDR3 length is 13 residues. The CDR3 DNA reads TGTGCCAGCAGCTTAGTTTGGAACACTGAAGCTTTCTTT. Residues: CASSLVWNTEAFF. Drawing the rest from reference TRBV7-2 and TRBJ1-1, the complete variable domain is GAGVSQSPSNKVTEKGKDVELRCDPISGHTALYWYRQSLGQGLEFLIYFQGNSAPDKSGLPSDRFSAERTGGSVSTLTIQRTQQEDSAVYLCASSLVWNTEAFFGQGTRLTVV.

This chain uses TRBV5-6 with TRBJ2-5, with 7 positions matching TRBD1. The V and J ends lost 0 bases and 0 bases, in that order; junction bases with no gene match: 2. The CDR3 extends over 15 amino acids. Germline CDR1 and CDR2: SGHDT and YYEEEE. The CDR3 DNA reads TGTGCCAGCAGCTTGGTTGACAGGGACCAAGAGACCCAGTACTTC. Translation gives CASSLVDRDQETQYF.

This chain connects TRBV12-3 or TRBV12-4 to TRBJ2-2; D is possibly TRBD2 (6 bases). The CDR3 length is 13 residues. Trimming pared 6 bases from V and 4 bases from J, leaving 9 bases between. The CDR3 DNA reads as TGTGCCAGCAGGGAGGGGCGCACCGGGGAGCTGTTTTTT. It encodes CASREGRTGELFF.

The CDR3 spells CASSRTQGNYGYTF. The DNA for the CDR3 is TGCGCCAGCAGCCGGACTCAGGGAAACTATGGCTACACCTTC. V and J are TRBV5-1 and TRBJ1-2, with TRBD1 as a possible D gene (5 bases). V was trimmed by 4 bases and J by 2 bases, leaving 12 bases between them. The germline V gene encodes CDR1 SGHRS and CDR2 YFSETQ. CDR3 length equals 14 residues.

This chain joins TRBV29-1 and TRBJ1-2, with 8 bases lining up with TRBD1. Losses at the gene ends were 6 bases for V and 3 bases for J; bases not matched to a gene: 12. This CDR3 region has 15 residues. Germline CDR1 and CDR2: SQVTM and ANQGSEA. CDR3 region: CSVLRQGRGYYGYTF. DNA of the CDR3: TGCAGCGTCCTCCGACAGGGGAGAGGCTACTATGGCTACACCTTC.

The chain links TRBV9 to TRBJ2-1; 10 nucleotides match TRBD2. V lost 4 bases and J lost 4; bases outside the gene matches: 8. The CDR3 is 16 amino acids. The germline V gene encodes CDR1 SGDLS and CDR2 YYNGEE. The CDR3 sequence is CASSTVAGGFYNEQFF. CDR3 nucleotide sequence: TGTGCCAGCAGCACCGTAGCGGGAGGATTTTACAATGAGCAGTTCTTC.

This clonotype turned up a few times. This chain uses TRBV5-4 with TRBJ2-5; D unclear. The CDR3 has 15 residues. Germline loops: CDR1 SGHNT, CDR2 YYREEE (reference sequence). The ends were cut back, 2 bases at V and 1 base at J, with 12 bases in the middle. CDR3 sequence (DNA): TGTGCCAGCAGCTTTTTGGTGCGTCCCCAAGAGACCCAGTACTTC. It encodes CASSFLVRPQETQYF. Full variable domain (remainder filled in from reference TRBV5-4 and TRBJ2-5): ETGVTQSPTHLIKTRGQQVTLRCSSQSGHNTVSWYQQALGQGPQFIFQYYREEENGRGNFPPRFSGLQFPNYSSELNVNALELDDSALYLCASSFLVRPQETQYFGPGTRLLVL.

This sequence joins TRBV21-1 and TRBJ2-5. TRBV21-1 has pseudogene status. The CDR3 covers 16 residues. The CDR3 DNA sequence: TGTGCCAGCAGCAAAGCGCTTTTGGGGGTCCAAGAGACCCAGTACTTC. This encodes CASSKALLGVQETQYF.

This chain connects TRBV20-1 to TRBJ2-5; maybe TRBD2 (6 bases). V was clipped by 4 bases and J by 5 bases, with 17 bases between them. From germline, CDR1 is DFQATT and CDR2 SNEGSKA (reference sequence). The CDR3 spans 14 residues. This chain's CDR3 is CSATLGARGETQYF. The CDR3 coding sequence is TGCAGTGCTACCTTGGGAGCCCGGGGGGAGACCCAGTACTTC.